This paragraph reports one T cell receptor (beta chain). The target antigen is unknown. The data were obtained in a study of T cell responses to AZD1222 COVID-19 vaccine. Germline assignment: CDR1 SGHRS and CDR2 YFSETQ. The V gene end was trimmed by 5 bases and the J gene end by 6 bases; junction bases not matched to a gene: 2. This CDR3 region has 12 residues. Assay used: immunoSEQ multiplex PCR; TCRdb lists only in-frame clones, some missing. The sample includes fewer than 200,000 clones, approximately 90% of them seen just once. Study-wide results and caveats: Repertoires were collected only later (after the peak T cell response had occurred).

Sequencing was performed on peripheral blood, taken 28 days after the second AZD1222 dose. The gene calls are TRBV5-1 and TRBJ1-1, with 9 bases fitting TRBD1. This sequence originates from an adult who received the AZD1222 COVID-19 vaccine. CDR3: CASRTGGSEAFF. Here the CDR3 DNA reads TGCGCCAGCAGGACAGGGGGATCTGAAGCTTTCTTT.